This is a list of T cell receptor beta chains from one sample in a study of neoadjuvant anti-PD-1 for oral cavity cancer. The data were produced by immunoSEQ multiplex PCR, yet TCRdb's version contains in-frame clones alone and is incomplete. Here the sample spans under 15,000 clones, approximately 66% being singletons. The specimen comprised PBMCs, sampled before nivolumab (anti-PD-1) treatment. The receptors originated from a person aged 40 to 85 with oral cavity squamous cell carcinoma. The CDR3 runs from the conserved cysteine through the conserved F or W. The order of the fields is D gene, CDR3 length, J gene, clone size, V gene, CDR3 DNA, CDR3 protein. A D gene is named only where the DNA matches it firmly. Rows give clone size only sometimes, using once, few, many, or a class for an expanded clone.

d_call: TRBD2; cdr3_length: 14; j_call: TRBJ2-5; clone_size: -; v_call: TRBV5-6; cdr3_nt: TGTGCCAGCAGCACACCGGGACTAGTTGAGACCCAGTACTTC; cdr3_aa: CASSTPGLVETQYF
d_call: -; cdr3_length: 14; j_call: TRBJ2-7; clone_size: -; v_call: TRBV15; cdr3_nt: TGTGCCACCAGCAGAGATCCAGGGACCTACGAGCAGTACTTC; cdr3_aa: CATSRDPGTYEQYF
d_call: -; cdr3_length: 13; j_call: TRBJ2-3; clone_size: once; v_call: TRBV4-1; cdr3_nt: TGCGCCAGCAGCCAGGAACATACTAGGGAACAGTATTTT; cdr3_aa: CASSQEHTREQYF
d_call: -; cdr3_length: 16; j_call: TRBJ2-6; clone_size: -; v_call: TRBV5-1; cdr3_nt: TGCGCCAGCAGCTTGAACGGCGCTCAAGGGGCCAACGTCCTGACTTTC; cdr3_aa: CASSLNGAQGANVLTF
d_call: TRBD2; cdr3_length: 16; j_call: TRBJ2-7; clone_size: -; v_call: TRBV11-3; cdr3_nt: TGTGCCAGCAGCCCGGGAGGAGTAGCAGGTCCGTACGAGCAGTACTTC; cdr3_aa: CASSPGGVAGPYEQYF
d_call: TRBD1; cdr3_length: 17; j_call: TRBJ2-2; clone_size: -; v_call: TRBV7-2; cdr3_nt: TGTGCCAGCAGCTTGGGGGCCGGACAGGGAAGGACCGGGGAGCTGTTTTTT; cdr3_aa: CASSLGAGQGRTGELFF
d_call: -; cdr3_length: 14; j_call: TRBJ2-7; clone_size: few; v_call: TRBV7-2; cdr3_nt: TGTGCCAGCAGCTTAGGCGGAATCTCCTACGAGCAGTACTTC; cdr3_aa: CASSLGGISYEQYF
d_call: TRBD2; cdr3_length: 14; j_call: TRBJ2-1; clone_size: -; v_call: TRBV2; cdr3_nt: TGTGCCAGCAGTGAAGTTAGCGGGAGGAATGAGCAGTTCTTC; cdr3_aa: CASSEVSGRNEQFF
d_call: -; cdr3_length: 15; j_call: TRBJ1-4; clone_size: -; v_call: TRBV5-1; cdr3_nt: TGCGCCAGCAGCGTCGGCAGGGGCACTAATGAAAAACTGTTTTTT; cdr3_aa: CASSVGRGTNEKLFF
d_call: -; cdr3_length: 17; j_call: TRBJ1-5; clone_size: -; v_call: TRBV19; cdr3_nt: TGTGCCAGTAGTTTTAAACAGGGATACTATAGCAATCAGCCCCAGCATTTT; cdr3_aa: CASSFKQGYYSNQPQHF
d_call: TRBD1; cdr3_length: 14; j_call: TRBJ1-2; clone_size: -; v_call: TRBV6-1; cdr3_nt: TGTGCCAGCAGTACCGGGACAGGGACCTATGGCTACACCTTC; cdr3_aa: CASSTGTGTYGYTF
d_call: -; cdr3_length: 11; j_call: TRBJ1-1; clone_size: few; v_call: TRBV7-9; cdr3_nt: TGTGCCAGCGAATCCCCAGAGGGAGCTTTCTTT; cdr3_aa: CASESPEGAFF
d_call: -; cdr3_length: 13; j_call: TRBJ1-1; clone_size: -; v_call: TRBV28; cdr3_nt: TGTGCCACCGCGGACGGATTGAACACTGAAGCTTTCTTT; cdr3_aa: CATADGLNTEAFF
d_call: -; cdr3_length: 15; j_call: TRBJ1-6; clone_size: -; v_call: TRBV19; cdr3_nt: TGTGCCAGTAGCTTAACCGGACTAGTCCATTCACCCCTCCACTTT; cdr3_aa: CASSLTGLVHSPLHF
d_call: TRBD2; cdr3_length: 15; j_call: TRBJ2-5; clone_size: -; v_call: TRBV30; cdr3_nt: TGTGCCTGGAGGTGGGGACTAGCGGGGCAAGAGACCCAGTACTTC; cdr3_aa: CAWRWGLAGQETQYF
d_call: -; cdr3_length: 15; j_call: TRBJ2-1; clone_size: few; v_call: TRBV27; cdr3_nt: TGTGCCAGCAGTTTAACAGTAGCACCTTACAATGAGCAGTTCTTC; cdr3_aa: CASSLTVAPYNEQFF
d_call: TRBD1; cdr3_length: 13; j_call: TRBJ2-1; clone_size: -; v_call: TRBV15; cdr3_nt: TGTGCCACCAGCACGGGACAGCAGAATGAGCAGTTCTTC; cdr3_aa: CATSTGQQNEQFF
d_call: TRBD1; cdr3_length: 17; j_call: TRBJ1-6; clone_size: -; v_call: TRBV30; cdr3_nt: TGTGCCTGGAGCATAGACAGGGGAACCGACTATAATTCACCCCTCCACTTT; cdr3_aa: CAWSIDRGTDYNSPLHF
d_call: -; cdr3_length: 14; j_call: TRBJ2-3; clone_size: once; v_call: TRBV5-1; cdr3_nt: TGCGCCAGCAGCTTGGGAAACAGGGCAGATACGCAGTATTTT; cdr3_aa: CASSLGNRADTQYF
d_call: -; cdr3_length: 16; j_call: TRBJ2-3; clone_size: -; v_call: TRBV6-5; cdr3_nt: TGTGCCAGCAGTTACTCTGGGGGAGGCTACCAAGATACGCAGTATTTT; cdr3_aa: CASSYSGGGYQDTQYF
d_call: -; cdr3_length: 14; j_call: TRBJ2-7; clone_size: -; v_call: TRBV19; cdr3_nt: TGTGCCAGTAGTATAAAGGGATCAACCTACGAGCAGTACTTC; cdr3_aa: CASSIKGSTYEQYF
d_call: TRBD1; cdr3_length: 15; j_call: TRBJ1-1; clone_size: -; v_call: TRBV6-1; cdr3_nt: TGTGCCAGCAGTACCCGGGACAGACTGAACACTGAAGCTTTCTTT; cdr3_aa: CASSTRDRLNTEAFF
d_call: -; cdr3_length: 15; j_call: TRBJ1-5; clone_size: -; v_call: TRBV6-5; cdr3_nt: TGTGCCAGCAGTTACTCAGCCGATCAAGTGGGGTCCCAGCATTTT; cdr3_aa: CASSYSADQVGSQHF
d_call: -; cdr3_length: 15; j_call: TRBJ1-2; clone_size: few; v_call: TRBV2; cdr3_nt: TGTGCCAGCAGTAAATGGGCAAGCTCTAACTATGGCTACACCTTC; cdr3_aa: CASSKWASSNYGYTF
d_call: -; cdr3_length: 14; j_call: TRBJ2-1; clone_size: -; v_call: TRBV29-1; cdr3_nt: TGCAGCGTTTCCTACGGACTGTCCTACAATGAGCAGTTCTTC; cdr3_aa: CSVSYGLSYNEQFF
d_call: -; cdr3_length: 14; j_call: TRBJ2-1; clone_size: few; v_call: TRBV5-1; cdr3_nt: TGCGCCAGCAGCTTCCAACTAGGTGTCAATGAGCAGTTCTTC; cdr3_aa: CASSFQLGVNEQFF
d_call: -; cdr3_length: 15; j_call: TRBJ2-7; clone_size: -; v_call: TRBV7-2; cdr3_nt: TGTGCCAGCAGCTTAGGGGGTAGCGGTCCCTACGAGCAGTACTTC; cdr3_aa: CASSLGGSGPYEQYF
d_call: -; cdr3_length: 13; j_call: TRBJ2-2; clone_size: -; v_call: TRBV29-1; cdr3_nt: TGCAGCGTTGAACCCTCGGAGCCCGGGGAGCTGTTTTTT; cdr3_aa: CSVEPSEPGELFF
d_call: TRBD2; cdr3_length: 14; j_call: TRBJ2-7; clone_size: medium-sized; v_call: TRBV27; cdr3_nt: TGTGCCAGCAGACTAGCGGGAGGTTCCTACGAGCAGTACTTC; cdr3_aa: CASRLAGGSYEQYF
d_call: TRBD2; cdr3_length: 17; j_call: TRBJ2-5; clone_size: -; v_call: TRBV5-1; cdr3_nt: TGCGCCAGCAGCTTGGGGACTAGCGGGTTCTTCCAAGAGACCCAGTACTTC; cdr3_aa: CASSLGTSGFFQETQYF
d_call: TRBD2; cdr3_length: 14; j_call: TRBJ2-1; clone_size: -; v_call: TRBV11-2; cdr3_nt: TGTGCCAGCAGCTTAGCTAGCGGTCTCGGAGAGCAGTTCTTC; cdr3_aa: CASSLASGLGEQFF
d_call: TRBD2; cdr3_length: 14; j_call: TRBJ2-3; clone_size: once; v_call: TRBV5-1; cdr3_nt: TGCGCCAGCAGCCGGAGCGGGGGGTTGGATACGCAGTATTTT; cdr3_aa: CASSRSGGLDTQYF
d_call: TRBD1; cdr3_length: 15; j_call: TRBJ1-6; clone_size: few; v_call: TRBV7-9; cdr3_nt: TGTGCCAGCAGTTCCGGGACAGGAAATAATTCACCCCTCCACTTT; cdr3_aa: CASSSGTGNNSPLHF
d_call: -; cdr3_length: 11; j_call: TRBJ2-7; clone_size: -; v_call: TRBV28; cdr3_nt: TGTGCCAGCAGTCTCACCTACGAGCAGTACTTC; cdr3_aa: CASSLTYEQYF
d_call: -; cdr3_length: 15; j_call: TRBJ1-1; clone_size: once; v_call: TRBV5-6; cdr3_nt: TGTGCCAGCATTCCTTTAGGAAAAATGAACACTGAAGCTTTCTTT; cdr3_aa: CASIPLGKMNTEAFF
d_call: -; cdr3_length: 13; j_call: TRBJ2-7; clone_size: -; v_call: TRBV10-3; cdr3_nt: TGTGCCATCAGTGATCAGGACTCCTACGAGCAGTACTTC; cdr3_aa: CAISDQDSYEQYF
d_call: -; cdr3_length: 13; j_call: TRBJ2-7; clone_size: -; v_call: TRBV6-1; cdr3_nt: TGTGCCAGCAAAATTGACAGGCCAAACGAGCAGTACTTC; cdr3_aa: CASKIDRPNEQYF